This TCR beta chain was profiled in a study of T cells after yellow fever vaccination. From germline, CDR1 is MNHEY and CDR2 SVGAGI. V dropped 4 bases and J dropped 6 bases, with 12 bases sitting between them. CDR3 length equals 13 residues. This clonotype showed up many times. Its antigen is as yet unknown. Regarding the study as a whole: Some clonotypes were seen in both the CD4 and the CD8 compartments. These made up a small share and likely arose from convergent recombination. From the bulk population, abundant clonotypes could contaminate and appear within FACS-sorted repertoires.

Synthesis of TCR cDNA relied on 5'RACE template switching, which attached a universal primer site and UMIs. Each CDR3 protein is one row after TCRdb ran MiXCR on the 5' RACE reads. The data hold about 99,000 distinct CDR3 sequences, with 5.8% observed a single time. The sequence came from a man aged 18 to 35 who received the YFV17D yellow fever vaccine. The V call is TRBV6-5, the J call TRBJ2-5, with a tentative D call TRBD2 (5 bases). Source: CD8+ T cells sorted from PBMCs, taken 10 days after the yellow fever booster vaccination. The CDR3 here is CASSFRGSKTQYF. CDR3 DNA: TGTGCCAGCAGTTTTCGGGGTTCGAAGACCCAGTACTTC.